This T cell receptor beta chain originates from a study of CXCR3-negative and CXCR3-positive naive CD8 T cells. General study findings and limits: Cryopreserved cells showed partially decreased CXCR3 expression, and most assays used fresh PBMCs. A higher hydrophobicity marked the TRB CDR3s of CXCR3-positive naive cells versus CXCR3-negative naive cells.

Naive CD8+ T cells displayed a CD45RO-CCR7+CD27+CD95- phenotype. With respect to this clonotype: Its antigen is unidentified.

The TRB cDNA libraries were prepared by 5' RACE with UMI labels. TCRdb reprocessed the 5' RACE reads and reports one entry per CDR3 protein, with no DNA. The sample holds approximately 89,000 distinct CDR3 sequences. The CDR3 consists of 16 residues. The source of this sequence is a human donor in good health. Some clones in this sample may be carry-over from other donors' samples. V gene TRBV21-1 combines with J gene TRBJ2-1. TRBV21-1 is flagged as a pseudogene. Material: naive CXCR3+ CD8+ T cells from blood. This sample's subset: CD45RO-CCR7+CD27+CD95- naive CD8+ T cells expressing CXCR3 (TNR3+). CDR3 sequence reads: CASSKELAVPYNEQFF.